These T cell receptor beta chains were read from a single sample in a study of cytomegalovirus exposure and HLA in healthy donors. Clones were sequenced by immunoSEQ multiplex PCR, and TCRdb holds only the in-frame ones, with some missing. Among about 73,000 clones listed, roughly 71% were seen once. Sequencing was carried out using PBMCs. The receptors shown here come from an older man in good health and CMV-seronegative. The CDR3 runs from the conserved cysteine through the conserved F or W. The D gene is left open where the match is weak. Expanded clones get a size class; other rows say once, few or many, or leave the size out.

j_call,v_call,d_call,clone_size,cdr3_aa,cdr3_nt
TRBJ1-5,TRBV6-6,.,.,CASSYSHTNQPQHF,TGTGCCAGCAGTTACTCTCATACTAATCAGCCCCAGCATTTT
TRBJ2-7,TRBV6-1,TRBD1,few,CATLTGVYEQYF,TGTGCCACCCTCACAGGGGTTTACGAGCAGTACTTC
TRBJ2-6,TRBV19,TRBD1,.,CASRTLGTGVPGANVLTF,TGTGCCAGTCGCACCCTCGGGACAGGGGTTCCTGGGGCCAACGTCCTGACTTTC
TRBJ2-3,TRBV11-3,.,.,CASSPRPGTDTQYF,TGTGCCAGCAGCCCTAGACCCGGCACAGATACGCAGTATTTT
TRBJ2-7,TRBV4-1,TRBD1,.,CASSHPGQGVGEQYF,TGCGCCAGCAGCCACCCGGGACAGGGGGTGGGCGAGCAGTACTTC
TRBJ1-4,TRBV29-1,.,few,CSVGQGLNEKLFF,TGCAGCGTTGGTCAGGGGCTGAATGAAAAACTGTTTTTT
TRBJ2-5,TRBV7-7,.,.,CASSLGGGVRETQYF,TGTGCTAGCAGCTTAGGGGGGGGAGTACGAGAGACCCAGTACTTC
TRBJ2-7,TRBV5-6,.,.,CASSLIDSYEQYF,TGTGCCAGCAGCTTGATTGACAGCTACGAGCAGTACTTC
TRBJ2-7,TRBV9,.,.,CASSVGVIRGDEQYF,TGTGCCAGCAGCGTAGGTGTGATCAGGGGAGACGAGCAGTACTTC
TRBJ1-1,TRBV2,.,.,CASRWTDPNTEAFF,TGTGCCAGCAGGTGGACAGATCCGAACACTGAAGCTTTCTTT
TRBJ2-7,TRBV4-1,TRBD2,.,CASSQDLASGGYEQYF,TGCGCCAGCAGCCAAGATTTGGCTAGCGGGGGCTACGAGCAGTACTTC
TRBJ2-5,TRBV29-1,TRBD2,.,CSVPGTSGRYQETQYF,TGCAGCGTTCCCGGGACTAGCGGGAGGTACCAAGAGACCCAGTACTTC
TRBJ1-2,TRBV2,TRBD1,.,CASSVRQGRDYTF,TGTGCCAGCAGTGTAAGACAGGGAAGGGACTACACCTTC
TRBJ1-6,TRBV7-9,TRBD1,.,CASSEQGLDSPLHF,TGTGCCAGCAGCGAACAGGGGCTGGATTCACCCCTCCACTTT
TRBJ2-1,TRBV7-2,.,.,CASSLGTVYNEQFF,TGTGCCAGCAGCTTAGGGACAGTTTACAATGAGCAGTTCTTC
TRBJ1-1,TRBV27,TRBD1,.,CASSMTGGLSEAFF,TGTGCCAGCAGTATGACAGGGGGCTTATCTGAAGCTTTCTTT
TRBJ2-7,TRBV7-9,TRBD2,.,CASSSGLARPYEQYF,TGTGCCAGCAGCTCGGGACTAGCCCGTCCCTACGAGCAGTACTTC
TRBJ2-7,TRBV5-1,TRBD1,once,CASSRGQTDSYEQYF,TGCGCCAGCAGCCGGGGACAGACCGATTCCTACGAGCAGTACTTC
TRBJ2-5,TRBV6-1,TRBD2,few,CASSELRGLNRETQYF,TGTGCCAGCAGTGAATTGCGGGGGTTGAATCGAGAGACCCAGTACTTC
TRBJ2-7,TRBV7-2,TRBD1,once,CASSRDRGLFEQYF,TGTGCCAGCAGCCGGGACAGGGGACTGTTCGAGCAGTACTTC
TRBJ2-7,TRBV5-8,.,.,CASILPGDLNYEQYF,TGTGCCAGCATTCTGCCGGGGGATTTGAACTACGAGCAGTACTTC
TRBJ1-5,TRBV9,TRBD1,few,CASSSGDRGQPQHF,TGTGCCAGCAGCTCAGGGGACAGGGGACAGCCCCAGCATTTT
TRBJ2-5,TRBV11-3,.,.,CASSSTPGTQETQYF,TGTGCCAGCAGCTCAACTCCCGGGACTCAAGAGACCCAGTACTTC
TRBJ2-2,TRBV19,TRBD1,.,CASSTGAGNTGELFF,TGTGCCAGTAGCACAGGGGCGGGGAACACCGGGGAGCTGTTTTTT
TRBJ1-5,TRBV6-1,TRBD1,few,CASSEQGDQPQHF,TGTGCCAGCAGTGAACAGGGGGATCAGCCCCAGCATTTT
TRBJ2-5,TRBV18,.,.,CASSPPSLFQETQYF,TGTGCCAGCTCACCACCGAGCCTTTTCCAAGAGACCCAGTACTTC
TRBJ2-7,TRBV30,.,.,CAWGRVGHEQYF,TGTGCCTGGGGTCGGGTGGGTCACGAGCAGTACTTC
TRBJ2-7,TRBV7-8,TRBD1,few,CASSYLGTGVGEPYF,TGTGCCAGCAGTTACCTCGGGACAGGGGTAGGCGAGCCCTACTTC
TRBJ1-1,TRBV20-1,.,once,CSAIQNTEAFF,TGCAGTGCTATACAGAACACTGAAGCTTTCTTT
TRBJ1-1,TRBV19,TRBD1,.,CASRNDRVRFGNTEAFF,TGTGCCAGTAGAAACGACAGGGTGAGGTTTGGGAATACTGAAGCTTTCTTT
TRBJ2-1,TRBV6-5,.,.,CASSPEGSKTNEQFF,TGTGCCAGCAGCCCAGAGGGCTCTAAGACCAATGAGCAGTTCTTC
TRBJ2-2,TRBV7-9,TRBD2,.,CASSSGLARTGELFF,TGTGCCAGCAGCTCCGGACTAGCGAGGACCGGGGAGCTGTTTTTT
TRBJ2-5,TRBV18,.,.,CASSPPQGLRETQYF,TGTGCCAGCTCACCTCCCCAGGGCTTAAGGGAGACCCAGTACTTC
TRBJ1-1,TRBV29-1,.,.,CSVASTDTEAFF,TGCAGCGTCGCTTCGACAGACACTGAAGCTTTCTTT
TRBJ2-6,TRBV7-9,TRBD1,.,CASTSGTGGYGANVLTF,TGTGCCAGCACCTCAGGGACAGGGGGCTATGGGGCCAACGTCCTGACTTTC
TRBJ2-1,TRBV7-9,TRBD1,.,CASSLGVLLGQGADEQFF,TGTGCCAGCAGCTTAGGGGTTTTGTTGGGACAGGGGGCCGATGAGCAGTTCTTC
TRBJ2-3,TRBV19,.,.,CASSIAGDGTDTQYF,TGTGCCAGTAGTATAGCGGGAGACGGCACAGATACGCAGTATTTT
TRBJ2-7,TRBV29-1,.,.,CSVAGEEQYF,TGCAGCGTTGCGGGGGAAGAGCAGTACTTC
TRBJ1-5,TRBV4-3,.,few,CASSQDLGSRGSQPQHF,TGCGCCAGCAGCCAAGATTTGGGCAGCCGGGGAAGTCAGCCCCAGCATTTT
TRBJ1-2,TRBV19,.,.,CASSMKGAGGGYTF,TGTGCCAGTAGTATGAAAGGAGCTGGGGGCGGCTACACCTTC
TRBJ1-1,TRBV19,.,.,CASTRTFPGTEAFF,TGTGCCAGTACACGGACCTTTCCGGGGACTGAAGCTTTCTTT
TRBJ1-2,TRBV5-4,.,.,CASSLGGSPYGYTF,TGTGCCAGCAGCTTGGGAGGGAGTCCCTATGGCTACACCTTC
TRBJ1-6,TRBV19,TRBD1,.,CASRLQGVNSPLHF,TGTGCCAGTAGGTTACAGGGGGTGAATTCACCCCTCCACTTT
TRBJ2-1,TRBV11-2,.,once,CASSLVGRWSSYNEQFF,TGTGCCAGCAGCTTAGTTGGCCGGTGGAGCTCCTACAATGAGCAGTTCTTC
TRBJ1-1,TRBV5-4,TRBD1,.,CASSRDRENTEAFF,TGTGCCAGCAGCCGAGACAGGGAGAACACTGAAGCTTTCTTT
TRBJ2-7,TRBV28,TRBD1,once,CASKRQGLSYEQYF,TGTGCCAGCAAGAGACAGGGGCTGTCCTACGAGCAGTACTTC
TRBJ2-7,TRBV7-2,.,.,CASSFRGYEQYF,TGTGCCAGCAGCTTTCGGGGGTACGAGCAGTACTTC
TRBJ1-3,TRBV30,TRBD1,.,CAWSLWGTGGNTIYF,TGTGCCTGGAGTCTATGGGGGACAGGGGGGAACACCATATATTTT
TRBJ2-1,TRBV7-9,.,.,CASSLARGLNEQFF,TGTGCCAGCAGCTTAGCGCGGGGGCTAAATGAGCAGTTCTTC
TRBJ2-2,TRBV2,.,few,CASSLSRPANTGELFF,TGTGCCAGCTCGTTATCGCGTCCCGCGAACACCGGGGAGCTGTTTTTT
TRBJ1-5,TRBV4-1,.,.,CASSQDLRDQPQHF,TGCGCCAGCAGCCAAGATCTGAGGGATCAGCCCCAGCATTTT
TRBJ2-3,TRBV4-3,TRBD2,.,CASSQGGGGSRDTQYF,TGCGCCAGCAGCCAAGGGGGCGGGGGGTCCCGGGATACGCAGTATTTT